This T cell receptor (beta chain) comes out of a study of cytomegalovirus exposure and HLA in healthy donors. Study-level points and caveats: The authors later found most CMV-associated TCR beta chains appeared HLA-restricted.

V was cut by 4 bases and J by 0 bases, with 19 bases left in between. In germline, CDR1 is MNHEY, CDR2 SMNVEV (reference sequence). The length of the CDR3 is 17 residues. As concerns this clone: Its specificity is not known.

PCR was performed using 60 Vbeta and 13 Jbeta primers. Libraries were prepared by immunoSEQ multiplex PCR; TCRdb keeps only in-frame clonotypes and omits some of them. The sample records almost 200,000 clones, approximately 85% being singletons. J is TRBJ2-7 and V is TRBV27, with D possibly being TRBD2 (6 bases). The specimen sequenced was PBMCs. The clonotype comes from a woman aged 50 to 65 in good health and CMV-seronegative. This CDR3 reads CASSSSLSSARSYEQYF. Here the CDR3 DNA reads TGTGCCAGCAGTTCCTCCCTCTCTAGCGCCCGCTCCTACGAGCAGTACTTC.